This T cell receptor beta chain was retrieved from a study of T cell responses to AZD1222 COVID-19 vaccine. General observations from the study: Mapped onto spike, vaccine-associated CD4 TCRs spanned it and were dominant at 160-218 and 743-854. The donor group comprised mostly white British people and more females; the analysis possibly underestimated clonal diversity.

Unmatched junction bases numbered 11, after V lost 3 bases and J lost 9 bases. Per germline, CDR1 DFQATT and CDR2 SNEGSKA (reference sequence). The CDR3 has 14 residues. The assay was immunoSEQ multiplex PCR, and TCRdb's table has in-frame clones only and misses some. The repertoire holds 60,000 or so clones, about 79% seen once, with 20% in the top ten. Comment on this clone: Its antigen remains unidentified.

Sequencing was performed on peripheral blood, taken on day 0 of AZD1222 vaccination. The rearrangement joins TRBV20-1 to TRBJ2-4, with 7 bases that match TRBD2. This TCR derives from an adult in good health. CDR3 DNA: TGCAGTGCTAGTCCGGGGGAGGGCCCCGGCATTCAGTACTTC. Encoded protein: CSASPGEGPGIQYF.